The 21 T cell receptor beta chains below all came from one sample that was sequenced in a study of blood T cell repertoires in COVID-19. The protocol was immunoSEQ multiplex PCR, while the TCRdb copy is restricted to in-frame clones and leaves out a portion. This repertoire shows some 66,000 clones, about 90% found once; its top ten account for 6% to 8%. Sequencing was carried out using peripheral blood. Source of these receptors: a human donor in a cohort sampled during active COVID-19.

This chain connects TRBV3-1 (or the pseudogene TRBV3-2) to TRBJ2-1; D not certain. Trimming removed 3 bases at V and 5 bases at J, with 11 bases between. This CDR3 region has 14 residues. Germline CDR1 and CDR2: LGHDT and YNNKEL (reference sequence). DNA for the CDR3: TGTGCCAGCAGCCAGTCCTTGAGCGACAATGAGCAGTTCTTC. This translates into CASSQSLSDNEQFF.

The rearrangement links TRBV7-2 to TRBJ1-2, with D tentatively TRBD1 (6 bases). The CDR3 contains 15 residues. Germline V gene sequence: CDR1 SGHTA, CDR2 FQGNSA. The V and J ends lost 1 base and 2 bases respectively, with 11 bases between them. The CDR3 sequence: CASSLENRDNYGYTF. CDR3 nucleotide sequence: TGTGCCAGCAGCTTAGAGAACAGGGACAACTATGGCTACACCTTC.

This chain links TRBV2 with TRBJ1-2; TRBD1 agrees at 7 bases. The CDR3 is 16 amino acids. In germline, CDR1 is SNHLY, CDR2 FYNNEI. Trimming cost V 1 base and J 7 bases; bases outside gene matches: 12. CDR3 amino acids: CASSEVQGGAPRGYTF. The CDR3 DNA sequence: TGTGCCAGCAGTGAAGTGCAGGGGGGCGCCCCGCGTGGCTACACCTTC. Together with reference TRBV2 and TRBJ1-2, the CDR3 gives the full variable domain: EPEVTQTPSHQVTQMGQEVILRCVPISNHLYFYWYRQILGQKVEFLVSFYNNEISEKSEIFDDQFSVERPDGSNFTLKIRSTKLEDSAMYFCASSEVQGGAPRGYTFGSGTRLTVV.

The CDR3 protein is CASSPLLHSPLHF. The CDR3 DNA sequence: TGTGCCAGCAGCCCCCTTCTTCATTCACCCCTCCACTTT. The rearrangement links TRBV27 to TRBJ1-6; no clear D. The CDR3 is 13 amino acids. V lost 6 bases to trimming and J lost 8 bases, with 11 bases between them. Germline CDR1 MNHEY, CDR2 SMNVEV (reference sequence).

The chain is built from TRBV5-1 and TRBJ1-1; D not resolved. This CDR3 is 14 amino acids long. Germline loops: CDR1 SGHRS, CDR2 YFSETQ. Trimming stripped 3 bases from V and 3 bases from J, with 12 bases between. The DNA of the CDR3 is TGCGCCAGCAGCTCTGACACCGGCGACACTGAAGCTTTCTTT. This sequence encodes CASSSDTGDTEAFF.

The chain couples TRBV24-1 to TRBJ2-2; 8 nucleotides match TRBD1. The trim removed 2 bases at V and 7 bases at J, leaving 5 bases unmatched. CDR1 and CDR2 (germline): KGHDR, SFDVKD. The CDR3 is 15 residues long. Here the CDR3 DNA reads TGTGCCACCAGTGATTCGTGGACAGGGAACGGGGAGCTGTTTTTT. It specifies CATSDSWTGNGELFF.

This clone was picked up one time. This chain joins TRBV28 and TRBJ1-2; D gene uncertain. The CDR3 covers 13 residues. Trimming cost V 4 bases and J 3 bases, with 9 bases left between them. Germline V gene lookup returns CDR1 MDHEN and CDR2 SYDVKM. DNA for the CDR3: TGTGCCAGCAGTTCCTGGGCCTACTATGGCTACACCTTC. This codes for CASSSWAYYGYTF.

The chain uses TRBV27 and TRBJ1-1; D not certain. The germline gives CDR1 MNHEY, CDR2 SMNVEV (reference sequence). V lost 3 bases and J 0 bases, leaving 23 bases between the germline ends. This CDR3 has 19 residues. For the CDR3, the DNA is TGTGCCAGCAGTTTGGGTCGGCTTGGTGGGGAGATCATGAACACTGAAGCTTTCTTT. Translation gives CASSLGRLGGEIMNTEAFF.

The rearrangement joins TRBV29-1 to TRBJ2-7; 11 nucleotides match TRBD2. The germline CDR1 and CDR2 sequences are SQVTM and ANQGSEA. With 6 bases clipped from V and 8 bases from J, the junction kept 15 bases outside the gene matches. This CDR3 spans 15 amino acids. The CDR3 DNA reads TGCAGCGTCGGAACCGGGACTAGCGGAAAAAAACAGCAGTACTTC. Its translation: CSVGTGTSGKKQQYF.

This chain joins TRBV5-1 and TRBJ2-3; 8 bases line up with TRBD2. Germline V gene lookup returns CDR1 SGHRS and CDR2 YFSETQ. Trimming cost V 6 bases and J 1 base; bases outside gene matches: 1. CDR3 length equals 13 residues. CDR3 bases: TGCGCCAGCACGACTAGCGGCACAGATACGCAGTATTTT. Translation: CASTTSGTDTQYF.

The chain has TRBV7-2 and TRBJ1-1; TRBD1 matches at 7 bases. Germline V gene lookup returns CDR1 SGHTA and CDR2 FQGNSA. V lost 6 bases, J lost 7 bases, and 8 bases stayed unmatched. This CDR3 has 13 residues. CDR3 sequence reads: CASSYGQESEAFF. DNA for the CDR3: TGTGCCAGCAGTTACGGACAGGAAAGTGAAGCTTTCTTT.

This clone occurred a few times. The chain employs TRBV4-3 and TRBJ1-5, with D perhaps TRBD1 (5 bases). V lost 0 bases and J 0 bases, leaving 12 bases between the germline ends. Germline lookup yields CDR1 LGHNA and CDR2 YSLEER. This CDR3 comprises 17 residues. The CDR3 region has the DNA TGCGCCAGCAGCCAAGATTATAACAGGTATAGCAATCAGCCCCAGCATTTT. This gives the protein CASSQDYNRYSNQPQHF.

CDR3 sequence reads: CASKRTTNEKLFF. CDR3 sequence (DNA): TGTGCCAGCAAGCGGACGACTAATGAAAAACTGTTTTTT. The rearrangement joins TRBV6-6 to TRBJ1-4, with no clear D. V was pared by 7 bases and J by 2 bases, with 8 bases between. The CDR3 sequence is 13 residues long. Germline V lookup: CDR1 MNHNY, CDR2 SVGAGI (reference sequence).

The J gene is TRBJ2-3, the V gene TRBV10-1; 8 bases map to TRBD2. V lost 6 bases and J lost 6; bases outside the gene matches: 14. This CDR3 spans 16 amino acids. Germline-derived CDR1 and CDR2 are WNHNN and SYGVQD (reference sequence). The CDR3 DNA reads TGCGCCAGCAGCGCCTATCCTAGCGGGCAGAGGGATACGCAGTATTTT. It codes for CASSAYPSGQRDTQYF.

The J gene is TRBJ2-3, the V gene TRBV19; D is possibly TRBD2 (7 bases). Germline V gene data show CDR1 as LNHDA and CDR2 as SQIVND (reference sequence). V was clipped by 7 bases and J by 1 base, with 12 bases between them. The CDR3 consists of 14 residues. The CDR3 sequence is CASTEGGGTDTQYF. The CDR3 region has the DNA TGTGCCAGTACTGAGGGGGGGGGCACAGATACGCAGTATTTT.

This sequence joins TRBV7-9 and TRBJ1-1; D possibly corresponds to TRBD1 (6 bases). The CDR3 totals 15 residues. The germline V and J ends were trimmed by 2 bases and 2 bases, with 12 bases remaining between them. Per the germline V gene, CDR1 is SEHNR and CDR2 is FQNEAQ (reference sequence). The CDR3: CASSLIGQINTEAFF. The CDR3 coding sequence is TGTGCCAGCAGCTTAATCGGACAGATAAACACTGAAGCTTTCTTT.

The chain combines TRBV30 with TRBJ1-1; 8 bases match TRBD1. This CDR3 has 15 residues. J was trimmed by 5 bases and V by 2 bases; bases with no gene match: 10. Germline lookup yields CDR1 GTSNPN and CDR2 SVGIG (reference sequence). The CDR3 nucleotides are TGTGCCTGGAGTTTGGCAGGGGGCGCGAGAACTGAAGCTTTCTTT. Encoded protein: CAWSLAGGARTEAFF.

The chain has TRBV27 and TRBJ2-3; D gene unclear. Germline loops: CDR1 MNHEY, CDR2 SMNVEV (reference sequence). CDR3 size: 13 residues. Trimming shortened V by 2 bases and J by 4 bases, and 7 bases separated the two germline ends. The chain's CDR3 is CASSLEASDTQYF. CDR3 bases: TGTGCCAGCAGTTTAGAGGCCTCAGATACGCAGTATTTT.

The chain recombines TRBV6-5 with TRBJ2-1; 8 bases align to TRBD2. V shed 0 bases and J 4 bases; nucleotides not matched to a gene: 2. Germline V gene lookup returns CDR1 MNHEY and CDR2 SVGAGI. The CDR3 length is 15 residues. CDR3 nucleotide sequence: TGTGCCAGCAGTTACTCGGGGACTAGGTACAATGAGCAGTTCTTC. Translated, it gives CASSYSGTRYNEQFF.

V is TRBV12-2 and J is TRBJ2-7; no check of the table's D call, TRBD1, against the DNA was made. TRBV12-2 is a known pseudogene. The CDR3 spans 15 residues. CDR3 DNA sequence: TGTGCAAGTCGCTTGTGGGACACCGCTGCCTACGAGCAGTACTTC. Its protein product is CASRLWDTAAYEQYF.

CDR3 loop: CASSSPTGSYNEQFF. CDR3 bases: TGTGCCAGCAGTTCCCCGACAGGTTCCTACAATGAGCAGTTCTTC. The chain couples TRBV6-6 to TRBJ2-1; the D gene is possibly TRBD1 (6 bases). In germline, CDR1 is MNHNY, CDR2 SVGAGI (reference sequence). The V end was cut by 4 bases, the J end by 1 base, with 11 bases between. The CDR3 totals 15 residues.